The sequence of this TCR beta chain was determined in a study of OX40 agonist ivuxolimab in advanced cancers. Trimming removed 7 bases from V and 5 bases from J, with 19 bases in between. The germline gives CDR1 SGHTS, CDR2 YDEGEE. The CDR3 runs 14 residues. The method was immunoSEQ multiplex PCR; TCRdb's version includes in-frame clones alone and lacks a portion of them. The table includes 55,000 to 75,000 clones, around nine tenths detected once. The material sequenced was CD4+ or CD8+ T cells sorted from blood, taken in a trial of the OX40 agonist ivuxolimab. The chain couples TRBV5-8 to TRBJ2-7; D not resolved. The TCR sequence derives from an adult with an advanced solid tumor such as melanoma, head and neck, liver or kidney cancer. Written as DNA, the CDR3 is TGTGCCAGCTCCCCCGTGATTCTGGTCCACGAGCAGTACTTC. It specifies CASSPVILVHEQYF.